This TCR beta chain was sequenced during a study of T-cell reconstitution after alpha-beta-depleted transplantation in children. The study's findings and limits: At around two months after transplant, the alpha-beta T cells were reportedly derived from several hundred expanded clones that came from non-depleted graft cells. Day-60 TCRbeta diversity that was high in some patients was derived from surviving recipient T cells and thymic progenitors. Newly produced T cells mostly provided counts and TCRbeta diversity after one year, as hyperexpanded clones declined.

V lost 1 base to trimming and J lost 0 bases, with 8 bases between them. This CDR3 comprises 15 residues. Germline values: CDR1 SGHTA, CDR2 FQGNSA. As it was prepared, the TCRbeta library received unique molecular identifiers. TCRdb re-called the PCR reads through MiXCR, storing one row per CDR3 protein. The data hold roughly 670,000 distinct CDR3 sequences, with around 13% observed a single time. This clonotype has a count of ten or more. Its target is unknown. The source was PBMCs, collected before TCRalphabeta/CD19-depleted stem cell transplant. The source of this sequence is a girl between 2 and 10 years old with congenital amegakaryocytic thrombocytopenia, due to receive a stem cell transplant. The rearrangement joins TRBV7-2 to TRBJ2-3; D remains ambiguous. CDR3 coding DNA: TGTGCCAGCAGCTTAGATTCGGGTAGCACAGATACGCAGTATTTT. Protein product: CASSLDSGSTDTQYF.